This record looks at one T cell receptor beta chain sequence and its context. Its specificity is unknown. Expressed TCRB transcripts were sequenced after all isolated RNA was converted to cDNA. Assay: immunoSEQ multiplex PCR; the TCRdb copy retains only in-frame clones and omits some. The sample comprises about 27,000 clones, less than 60% of which are singletons, and approximately 1.6% rests with the top ten. The sample is drawn from a study of beta chain features in type 1 diabetes. General study findings and limits: All four CD4+ subsets from Type 1 diabetes patients carried moderately but significantly shorter TCRB CDR3s.

Germline-derived CDR1 and CDR2 are LGHNA and YSLEER. This CDR3 is built from 18 residues. Sequencing was performed on Tregs from blood. This TCR came from a woman aged 18-29 years with type 1 diabetes. The chain employs TRBV4-3 and TRBJ2-5; 12 bases map to TRBD2. The J call may be faulty, since TRBJ2-7 better matches the DNA end. CDR3 in amino acids: CASSQADFLAGGSYEQYF. The DNA for the CDR3 is TGCGCCAGCAGCCAAGCCGACTTCCTAGCGGGAGGGTCCTACGAGCAGTACTTC.